The rows below give T cell receptor beta chains drawn from one sample of a study of blood T cell repertoires in COVID-19. The protocol was immunoSEQ multiplex PCR, while the TCRdb copy is restricted to in-frame clones and leaves out a portion. This sample yields 110,000 or so clones, of which approximately 82% are seen a single time; roughly 20% belongs to the top ten. The sequenced material came from peripheral blood. The receptor set was obtained from an older woman with acute or convalescent COVID-19. Each CDR3 is given with its conserved first and last residue. D genes are given only for firm matches. For some rows the clone size is stated as once, few or many, or as a class when expanded; others skip it.

.	.	TRBV28	TRBJ1-2	CASRDYTNYGYTF	TGTGCCAGCCGGGACTATACTAACTATGGCTACACCTTC
.	.	TRBV5-1	TRBJ1-2	CASSLQGQSNYGYTF	TGCGCCAGCAGCTTACAGGGCCAATCTAACTATGGCTACACCTTC
.	.	TRBV28	TRBJ2-5	CASSSNRGGETQYF	TGTGCCAGCAGTTCCAACAGGGGGGGGGAGACCCAGTACTTC
.	.	TRBV9	TRBJ1-4	CASSVGRGATNEKLFF	TGTGCCAGCAGCGTAGGGAGGGGAGCAACTAATGAAAAACTGTTTTTT
.	TRBD2	TRBV9	TRBJ2-1	CASSPASGTYNEQFF	TGTGCCAGCAGTCCGGCTAGCGGGACCTACAATGAGCAGTTCTTC
once	.	TRBV4-2	TRBJ1-2	CASSQEGEANYGYTF	TGTGCCAGCAGCCAAGAGGGCGAAGCTAACTATGGCTACACCTTC
once	.	TRBV3-1/TRBV3-2	TRBJ2-2	CASSPRTGELFF	TGTGCCAGCAGCCCCAGGACCGGGGAGCTGTTTTTT
.	TRBD1	TRBV6-5	TRBJ1-5	CASTGQGAFQPQHF	TGTGCCAGCACTGGACAGGGGGCATTCCAGCCCCAGCATTTT
.	TRBD2	TRBV15	TRBJ2-3	CATSSRERGATSDTQYF	TGTGCCACCAGCAGCCGGGAGCGGGGGGCGACCTCAGATACGCAGTATTTT
.	.	TRBV5-1	TRBJ1-1	CAPALTGGTEAFF	TGCGCCCCCGCCCTGACAGGTGGGACTGAAGCTTTCTTT
.	.	TRBV19	TRBJ1-1	CASSIIGEQNTEAFF	TGTGCCAGTAGTATTATCGGGGAGCAGAACACTGAAGCTTTCTTT
few	.	TRBV28	TRBJ1-1	CASMRVAENTEAFF	TGTGCCAGCATGAGGGTGGCGGAGAACACTGAAGCTTTCTTT
.	TRBD2	TRBV10-3	TRBJ2-1	CAIRAQRGGDNEQFF	TGTGCCATCAGGGCCCAGCGGGGGGGGGACAATGAGCAGTTCTTC
.	.	TRBV28	TRBJ2-1	CASSLGLPTNEQFF	TGTGCCAGCAGTTTAGGGCTGCCCACCAATGAGCAGTTCTTC
.	.	TRBV5-1	TRBJ2-2	CASSGGNTGELFF	TGCGCCAGCAGCGGCGGGAACACCGGGGAGCTGTTTTTT